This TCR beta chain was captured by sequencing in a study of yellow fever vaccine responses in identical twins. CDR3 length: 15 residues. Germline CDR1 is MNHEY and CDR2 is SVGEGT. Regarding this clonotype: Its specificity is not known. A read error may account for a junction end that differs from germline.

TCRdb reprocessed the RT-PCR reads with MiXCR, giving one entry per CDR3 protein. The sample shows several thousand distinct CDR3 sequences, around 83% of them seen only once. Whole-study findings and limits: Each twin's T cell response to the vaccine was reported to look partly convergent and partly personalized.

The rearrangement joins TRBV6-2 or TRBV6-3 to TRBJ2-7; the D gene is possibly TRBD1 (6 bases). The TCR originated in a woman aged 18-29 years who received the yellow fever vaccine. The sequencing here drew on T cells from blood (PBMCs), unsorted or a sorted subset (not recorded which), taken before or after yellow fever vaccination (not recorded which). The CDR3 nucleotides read TGTGCCAGCTGTTACGCATCAGGGGCCTCCTACGAGCAGTACTTC. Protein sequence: CASCYASGASYEQYF.